This TCR beta chain was captured by sequencing in a study of shared clonotypes between healthy human individuals. The germline CDR1 and CDR2 sequences are SNHLY and FYNNEI. With 4 bases clipped from V and 4 bases from J, the junction kept 6 bases outside the gene matches. The CDR3 runs 14 residues. The protocol was immunoSEQ multiplex PCR, while the TCRdb copy is restricted to in-frame clones and leaves out a portion. Found here are 950,000 to 1,100,000 clones, about 70% of them singletons; the top ten hold approximately 1.5%. The sequencing input was memory CD4+ T cells sorted from blood. Subset of the sample: CD45RA-negative fraction. V usage is TRBV2 and J usage is TRBJ1-2, with 7 bases fitting TRBD1. The sequence derives from a man between 18 and 29 years old in good health. The CDR3 is CASSARQGAYGYTF. The CDR3 nucleotides read TGTGCCAGCAGTGCCCGACAGGGTGCCTATGGCTACACCTTC.